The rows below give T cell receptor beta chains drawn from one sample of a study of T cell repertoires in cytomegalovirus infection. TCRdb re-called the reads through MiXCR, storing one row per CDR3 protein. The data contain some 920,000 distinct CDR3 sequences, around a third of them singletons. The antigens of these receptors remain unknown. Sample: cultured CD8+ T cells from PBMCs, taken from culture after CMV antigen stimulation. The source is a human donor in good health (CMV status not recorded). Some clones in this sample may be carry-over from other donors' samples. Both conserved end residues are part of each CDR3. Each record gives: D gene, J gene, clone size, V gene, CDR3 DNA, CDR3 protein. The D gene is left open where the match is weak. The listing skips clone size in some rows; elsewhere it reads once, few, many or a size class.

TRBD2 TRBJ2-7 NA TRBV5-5 TGTGCCAGCAGCTTGGGTAGCGGGGTGGGTGAGCAGTACTTC CASSLGSGVGEQYF
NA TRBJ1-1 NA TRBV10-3 TGTGCCATCAGTGAGCCCGATAAGGGGTGGAAGGCTTTCTTT CAISEPDKGWKAFF
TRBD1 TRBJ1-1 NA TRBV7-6 TGTGCCAGCAGCTTAGCGGCAGGGGGAGGAACTGAAGCTTTCTTT CASSLAAGGGTEAFF
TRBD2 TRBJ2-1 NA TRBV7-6 TGTGCCAGCAGCTTATTCGGGGGGGAGGATTTTAAGCAGTTCTTC CASSLFGGEDFKQFF
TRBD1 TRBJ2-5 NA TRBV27 TGTGCCAGCAGCTCGTTAACAGGGGAAGAGACCCGGTACTTC CASSSLTGEETRYF
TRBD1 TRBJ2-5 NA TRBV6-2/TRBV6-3 TGTGCCAGCAGCAGACAGGGGAGCCGTAAAGAGACCCAGTACTTC CASSRQGSRKETQYF
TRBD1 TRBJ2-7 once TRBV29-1 TGCAGCGTTGAAGGGGGACAGACCTACGAGCAGTACTTC CSVEGGQTYEQYF
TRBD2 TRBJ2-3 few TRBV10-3 TGTGCCATCAGTACTAGCGAGATATCCACAGATACGCAGTATTTT CAISTSEISTDTQYF
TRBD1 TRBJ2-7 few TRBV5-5 TGTGCCAGCAGCCCCCGTGCGACTAGGGACAGGGCTTACGAGCAGTACTTC CASSPRATRDRAYEQYF
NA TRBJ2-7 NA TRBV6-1 TGTGCCAGCAGTTACGGGCCCAACGAGCAGTACTTC CASSYGPNEQYF
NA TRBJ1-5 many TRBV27 TGTGCCAGCAGTTTGGGCAGGATTCAGCCCCAGCATTTT CASSLGRIQPQHF
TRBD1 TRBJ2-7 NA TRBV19 TGTGCCAGTAGTACACGGACAGGGTTTCCCTACGAGCAGTACTTC CASSTRTGFPYEQYF
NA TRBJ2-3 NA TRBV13 TGTGCCAGCAGTTTCCCCGCGGGCCCGGATACGCAGTATTTT CASSFPAGPDTQYF
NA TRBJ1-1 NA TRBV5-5 TGTGCCAGCAGCCACAGACAGACGAACACTGAAGCTTTCTTT CASSHRQTNTEAFF
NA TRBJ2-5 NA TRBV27 TGTGCCAGCAGTCCACTAGGGGCCGGGGAGACCCAGTACTTC CASSPLGAGETQYF
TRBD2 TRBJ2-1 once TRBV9 TGTGCCAGCAGCACTAGCGGGGGGAAGGATGAGCAGTTCTTC CASSTSGGKDEQFF
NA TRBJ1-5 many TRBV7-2 TGTGCCAGCAGCTTAACGGTAGGGCAGCCCCAGCATTTT CASSLTVGQPQHF
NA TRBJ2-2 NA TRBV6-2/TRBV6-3 TGTGCCAGCATCCGAACCGTTACTGAGGGCGGGGAGCTGTTTTTT CASIRTVTEGGELFF
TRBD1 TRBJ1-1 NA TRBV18 TGTGCCAGCTCACCCGGACAGGATCAAGCTTTCTTT CASSPGQDQAFF
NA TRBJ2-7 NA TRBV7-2 TGTGCCAGCAGCTCAAATGCCCCTGAGGAGCAGTACTTC CASSSNAPEEQYF
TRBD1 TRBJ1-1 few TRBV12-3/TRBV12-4 TGTGCCAGCAGTACGACAGGGGTCTATACTGAAGCTTTCTTT CASSTTGVYTEAFF
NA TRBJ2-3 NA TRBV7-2 TGTGCCAGCAGCTTAGAGGGCGTCACAGACACTCAGTATTTT CASSLEGVTDTQYF
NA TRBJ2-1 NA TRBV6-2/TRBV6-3 TGTGCCAGCAGTTACTCGGGCAGGGCTGAGGGAAATGAGCAGTTCTTC CASSYSGRAEGNEQFF
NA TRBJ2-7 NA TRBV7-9 TGTGCCAGCAGCTTTCTGATGGCGGGGGACACCTTCTACGAGCAGTACTTC CASSFLMAGDTFYEQYF
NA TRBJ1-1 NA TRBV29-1 TGCAGCGTTGAAGATCTGGAGAGGGGCTACACTGAAGCTTTCTTT CSVEDLERGYTEAFF
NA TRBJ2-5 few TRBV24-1 TGTGCCACCAGTGATTTATCGGACGGTCAAGAGACCCAGTACTTC CATSDLSDGQETQYF
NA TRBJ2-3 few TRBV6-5 TGTGCCAGCAGTTACGGGGCAGGGGATACGCAGTATTTT CASSYGAGDTQYF